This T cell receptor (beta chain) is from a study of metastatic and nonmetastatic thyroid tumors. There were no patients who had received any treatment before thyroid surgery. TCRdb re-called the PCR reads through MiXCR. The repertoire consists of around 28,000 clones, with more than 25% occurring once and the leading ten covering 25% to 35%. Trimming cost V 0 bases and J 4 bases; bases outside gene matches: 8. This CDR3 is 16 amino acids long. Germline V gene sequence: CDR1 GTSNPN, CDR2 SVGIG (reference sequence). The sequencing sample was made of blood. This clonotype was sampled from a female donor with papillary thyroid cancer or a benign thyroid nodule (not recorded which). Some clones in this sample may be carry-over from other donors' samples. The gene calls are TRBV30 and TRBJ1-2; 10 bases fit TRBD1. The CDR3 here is CAWSVFRTGGSYGYTF. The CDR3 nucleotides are TGTGCCTGGAGTGTATTCCGGACAGGGGGTAGCTATGGCTACACCTTC.